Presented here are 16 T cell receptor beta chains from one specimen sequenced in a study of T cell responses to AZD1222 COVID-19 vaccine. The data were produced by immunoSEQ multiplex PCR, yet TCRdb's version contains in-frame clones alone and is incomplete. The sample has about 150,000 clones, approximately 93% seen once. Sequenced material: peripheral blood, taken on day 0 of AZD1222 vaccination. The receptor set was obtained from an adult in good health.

CDR3 nucleotide sequence: TGTGCCAGCAGCTTGGAGGGTACCTTGTGGGCCGGGGAGCTGTTTTTT. Translation: CASSLEGTLWAGELFF. The rearrangement links TRBV5-6 to TRBJ2-2, with D unresolved. Germline CDR1 is SGHDT and CDR2 is YYEEEE. The CDR3 contains 16 residues. V was pared by 0 bases and J by 6 bases, with 15 bases between.

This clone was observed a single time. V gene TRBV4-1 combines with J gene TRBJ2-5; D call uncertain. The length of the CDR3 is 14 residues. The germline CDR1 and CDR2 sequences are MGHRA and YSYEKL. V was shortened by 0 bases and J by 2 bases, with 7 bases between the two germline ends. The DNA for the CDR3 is TGCGCCAGCAGCCAAGAGTGGCAGCAAGAGACCCAGTACTTC. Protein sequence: CASSQEWQQETQYF.

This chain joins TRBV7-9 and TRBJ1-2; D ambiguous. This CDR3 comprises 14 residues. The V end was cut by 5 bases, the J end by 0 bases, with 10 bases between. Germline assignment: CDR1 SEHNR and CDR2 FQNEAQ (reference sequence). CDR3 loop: CASSPGSSNYGYTF. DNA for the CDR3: TGTGCCAGCAGCCCCGGATCTTCTAACTATGGCTACACCTTC.

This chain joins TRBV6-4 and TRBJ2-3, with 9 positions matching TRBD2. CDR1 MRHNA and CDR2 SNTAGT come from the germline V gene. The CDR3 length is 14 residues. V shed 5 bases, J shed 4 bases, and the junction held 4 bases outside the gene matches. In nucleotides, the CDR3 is TGTGCCAGCAGTAAAGCGGGAGGAGCAGATACGCAGTATTTT. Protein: CASSKAGGADTQYF.

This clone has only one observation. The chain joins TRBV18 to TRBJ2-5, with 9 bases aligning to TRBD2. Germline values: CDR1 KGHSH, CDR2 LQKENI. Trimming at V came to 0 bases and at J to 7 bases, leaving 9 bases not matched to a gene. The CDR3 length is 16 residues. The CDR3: CASSPPEASGVRTQYF. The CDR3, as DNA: TGTGCCAGCTCACCACCGGAGGCTAGCGGGGTTAGGACCCAGTACTTC.

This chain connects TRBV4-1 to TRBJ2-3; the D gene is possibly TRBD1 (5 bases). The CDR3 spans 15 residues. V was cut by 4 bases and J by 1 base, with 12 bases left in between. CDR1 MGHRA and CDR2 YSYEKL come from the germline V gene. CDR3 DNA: TGCGCCAGCAGCCTGAAGGGGTTAGGCACAGATACGCAGTATTTT. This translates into CASSLKGLGTDTQYF.

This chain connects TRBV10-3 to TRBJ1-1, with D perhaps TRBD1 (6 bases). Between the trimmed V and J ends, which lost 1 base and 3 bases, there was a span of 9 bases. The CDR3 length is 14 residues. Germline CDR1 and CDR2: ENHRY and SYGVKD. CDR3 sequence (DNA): TGTGCCATCAGTGAGTACAGGGCTGACACTGAAGCTTTCTTT. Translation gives CAISEYRADTEAFF.

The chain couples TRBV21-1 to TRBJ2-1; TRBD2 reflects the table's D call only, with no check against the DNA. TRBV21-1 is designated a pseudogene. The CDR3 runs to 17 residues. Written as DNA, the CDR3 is TGTGCCAGCAGCGCCCGCTATGAGGGACTAGCTTACAATGAGCAGTTCTTC. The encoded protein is CASSARYEGLAYNEQFF.

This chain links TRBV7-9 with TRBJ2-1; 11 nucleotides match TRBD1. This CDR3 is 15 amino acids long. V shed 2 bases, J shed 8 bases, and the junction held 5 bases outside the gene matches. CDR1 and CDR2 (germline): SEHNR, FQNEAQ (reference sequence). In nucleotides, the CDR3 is TGTGCCAGCAGCTTAACCCGGGACAGGGGGTATGAGCAGTTCTTC. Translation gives CASSLTRDRGYEQFF.

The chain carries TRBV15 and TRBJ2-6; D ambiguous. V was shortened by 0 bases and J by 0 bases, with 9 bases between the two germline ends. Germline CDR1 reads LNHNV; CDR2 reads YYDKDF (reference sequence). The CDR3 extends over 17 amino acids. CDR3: CATSRDLHGSGANVLTF. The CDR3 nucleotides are TGTGCCACCAGCAGAGATCTGCACGGCTCTGGGGCCAACGTCCTGACTTTC.

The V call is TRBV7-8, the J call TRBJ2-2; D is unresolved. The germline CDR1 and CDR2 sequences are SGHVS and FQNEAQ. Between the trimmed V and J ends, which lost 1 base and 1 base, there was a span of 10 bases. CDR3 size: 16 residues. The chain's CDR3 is CASSLGSSRNTGELFF. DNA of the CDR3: TGTGCCAGCAGCTTAGGTTCCAGCAGGAACACCGGGGAGCTGTTTTTT.

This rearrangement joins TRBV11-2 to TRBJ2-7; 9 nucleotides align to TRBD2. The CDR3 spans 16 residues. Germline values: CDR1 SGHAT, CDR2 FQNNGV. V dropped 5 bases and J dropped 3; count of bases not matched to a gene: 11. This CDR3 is CASSLGGAGGVYEQYF. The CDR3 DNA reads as TGTGCCAGCAGCCTGGGTGGAGCGGGAGGAGTCTACGAGCAGTACTTC.

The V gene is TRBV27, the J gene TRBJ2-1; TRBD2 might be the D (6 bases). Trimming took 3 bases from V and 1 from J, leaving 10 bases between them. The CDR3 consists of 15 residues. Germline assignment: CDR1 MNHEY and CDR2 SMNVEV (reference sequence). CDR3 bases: TGTGCCAGCAGTTTGGAGGGAGAGTCCTACAATGAGCAGTTCTTC. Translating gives CASSLEGESYNEQFF.

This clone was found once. The CDR3 sequence is CASSLVSYNEQFF. CDR3 nucleotides: TGTGCCAGCAGCTTAGTGTCGTACAATGAGCAGTTCTTC. The genes are TRBV7-9 and TRBJ2-1; no clear D gene. V was clipped by 1 base and J by 4 bases, with 5 bases between them. The length of the CDR3 is 13 residues. Per the germline V gene, CDR1 is SEHNR and CDR2 is FQNEAQ (reference sequence).

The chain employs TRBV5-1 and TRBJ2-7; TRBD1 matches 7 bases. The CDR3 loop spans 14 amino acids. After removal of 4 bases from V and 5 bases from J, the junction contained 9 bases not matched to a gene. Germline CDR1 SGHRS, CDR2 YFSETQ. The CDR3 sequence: CASSLLKGADEQYF. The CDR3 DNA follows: TGCGCCAGCAGCCTCCTAAAGGGGGCGGACGAGCAGTACTTC.

CDR3 in amino acids: CASSLAARNYNEQFF. As DNA, the CDR3 is TGTGCCAGCAGCTTAGCGGCGCGGAACTACAATGAGCAGTTCTTC. This chain uses TRBV7-6 with TRBJ2-1, with D uncertain. The CDR3 is 15 residues long. CDR1 is SGHVS, CDR2 FNYEAQ, per germline. V shed 0 bases and J shed 3 bases, with 9 bases lying between them.